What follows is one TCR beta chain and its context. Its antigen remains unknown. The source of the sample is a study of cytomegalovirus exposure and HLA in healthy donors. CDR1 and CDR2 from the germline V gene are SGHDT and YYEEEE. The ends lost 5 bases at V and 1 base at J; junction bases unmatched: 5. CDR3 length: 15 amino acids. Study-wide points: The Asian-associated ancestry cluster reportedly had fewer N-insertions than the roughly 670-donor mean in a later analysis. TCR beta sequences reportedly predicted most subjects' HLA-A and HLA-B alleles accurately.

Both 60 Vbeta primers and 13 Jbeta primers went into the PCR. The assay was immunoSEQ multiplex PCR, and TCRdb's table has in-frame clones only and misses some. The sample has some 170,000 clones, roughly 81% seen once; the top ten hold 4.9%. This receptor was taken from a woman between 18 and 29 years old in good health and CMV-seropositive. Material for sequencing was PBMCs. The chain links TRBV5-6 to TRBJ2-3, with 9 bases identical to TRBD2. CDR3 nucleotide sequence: TGTGCCAGCAGTCCGGTAGCGGGGGGCACAGATACGCAGTATTTT. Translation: CASSPVAGGTDTQYF.